A single sample is the source of the 27 T cell receptor beta chains below, sequenced in a study of blood T cell repertoires in COVID-19. Clones were read by immunoSEQ multiplex PCR, and TCRdb kept only the in-frame ones, dropping some. The repertoire has 400,000 to 550,000 clones, roughly 89% of them found once; the top ten carry about 4.3%. The specimen was peripheral blood. Source of these receptors: a woman aged 25-40 years with acute or convalescent COVID-19.

The chain carries TRBV3-1 (or the pseudogene TRBV3-2) and TRBJ2-3; 14 nucleotides line up with TRBD2. Germline V CDR1 and CDR2: LGHDT, YNNKEL (reference sequence). The length of the CDR3 is 17 residues. Germline trimming cut 2 bases from V and 6 bases from J; bases unmatched to any gene: 7. CDR3 protein: CASSQRLAGGAGDTQYF. CDR3 nucleotide sequence: TGTGCCAGCAGCCAAAGACTAGCGGGGGGGGCCGGGGATACGCAGTATTTT.

This chain links TRBV25-1 with TRBJ1-3; D remains unclear. Germline CDR1 is MGHDK and CDR2 is SYGVNS. The CDR3 covers 15 residues. V was shortened by 3 bases and J by 0 bases, with 9 bases between the two germline ends. CDR3 sequence reads: CASSDPGISGNTIYF. The CDR3 coding sequence is TGTGCCAGCAGTGACCCGGGTATCTCTGGAAACACCATATATTTT.

This clone appeared once. The rearrangement links TRBV14 to TRBJ2-3; TRBD1 is a possible D gene (7 bases). The length of the CDR3 is 15 residues. V lost 4 bases to trimming and J lost 4 bases, with 15 bases between them. CDR1 and CDR2 from the germline V gene are SGHDN and FVKESK. DNA for the CDR3: TGTGCCAGCAGCCCGGACAGGTGGGGGGCAGATACGCAGTATTTT. Its protein is CASSPDRWGADTQYF.

This chain uses TRBV24-1 with TRBJ2-3; D perhaps matches TRBD1 (6 bases). From germline, CDR1 is KGHDR and CDR2 SFDVKD. CDR3 length equals 13 residues. Trimming removed 4 bases from V and 6 bases from J, with 10 bases in between. The CDR3 loop reads CATSELQGDTQYF. CDR3 coding DNA: TGTGCCACCAGTGAACTCCAGGGGGATACGCAGTATTTT.

The gene calls are TRBV9 and TRBJ2-1, with 8 bases identical to TRBD2. This CDR3 is 15 amino acids long. Germline CDR1 and CDR2: SGDLS and YYNGEE. V lost 6 bases and J lost 7; bases outside the gene matches: 12. The chain's CDR3 is CASTRRGGSENEQFF. For the CDR3, the DNA is TGTGCCAGCACAAGACGGGGGGGCTCGGAAAATGAGCAGTTCTTC.

The rearrangement joins TRBV5-1 to TRBJ1-1; 8 bases agree with TRBD1. After removal of 0 bases from V and 3 bases from J, the junction contained 10 bases not matched to a gene. Germline CDR1 is SGHRS and CDR2 is YFSETQ. The CDR3 sequence is 17 residues long. The CDR3 is CASSLGLPDRGHTEAFF. The CDR3 nucleotides read TGCGCCAGCAGCTTGGGGCTACCTGACAGGGGCCACACTGAAGCTTTCTTT.

V usage is TRBV7-6 and J usage is TRBJ2-1, with D maybe TRBD2 (5 bases). V lost 2 bases and J lost 9, with 5 bases in between. The CDR3 sequence is 11 residues long. Germline V gives CDR1 SGHVS, CDR2 FNYEAQ. CDR3 amino acids: CASSLSGEQFF. DNA of the CDR3: TGTGCCAGCAGCTTAAGCGGTGAGCAGTTCTTC.

V gene TRBV4-1 combines with J gene TRBJ1-3; D remains ambiguous. This CDR3 contains 15 residues. V lost 0 bases and J 3 bases, leaving 9 bases between the germline ends. The V gene's germline CDR1 is MGHRA and CDR2 YSYEKL. The CDR3 DNA reads TGCGCCAGCAGCCAAGATCGGGGTGGTGGAAACACCATATATTTT. Translation gives CASSQDRGGGNTIYF.

The CDR3 nucleotides are TGTGCCAGCAGTTTCCCAGACAGGCTTTACGAGCAGTACTTC. Translating gives CASSFPDRLYEQYF. The chain carries TRBV27 and TRBJ2-7, with a weak D call TRBD1 (6 bases). CDR3 length: 14 residues. Germline V gene data show CDR1 as MNHEY and CDR2 as SMNVEV (reference sequence). Trimming cost V 3 bases and J 4 bases, with 13 bases left between them.

This chain uses TRBV5-6 with TRBJ1-2; D is uncertain. The CDR3 sequence is 15 residues long. V dropped 0 bases and J dropped 8 bases, with 17 bases sitting between them. Germline CDR1 SGHDT, CDR2 YYEEEE. Here the CDR3 DNA reads TGTGCCAGCAGCTTGGAGACGTTAGGAGCGGGCGGCTACACCTTC. Protein product: CASSLETLGAGGYTF.

This clone was detected only once. The chain has TRBV30 and TRBJ1-3; D uncertain. This CDR3 contains 13 residues. V lost 0 bases and J 7 bases, leaving 10 bases between the germline ends. Germline CDR1 is GTSNPN and CDR2 is SVGIG (reference sequence). CDR3 sequence (DNA): TGTGCCTGGAGTGTAACAGTTTACAACACCATATATTTT. Translated, it gives CAWSVTVYNTIYF.

This clone was seen a single time. The chain employs TRBV7-8 and TRBJ2-5; weak D call: TRBD2 (5 bases). Trimming removed 7 bases at V and 5 bases at J, with 20 bases between. Per the germline V gene, CDR1 is SGHVS and CDR2 is FQNEAQ. The CDR3 totals 15 residues. The DNA for the CDR3 is TGTGCCAGCACCCGTCGCGCGGATCGCGGGGAGACCCAGTACTTC. This sequence encodes CASTRRADRGETQYF.

The chain joins TRBV6-5 to TRBJ1-4, with a tentative D call TRBD1 (5 bases). Germline values: CDR1 MNHEY, CDR2 SVGAGI. CDR3 length: 16 residues. V was cut by 2 bases and J by 1 base, with 11 bases left in between. CDR3 region: CASSYGGGGTNEKLFF. The CDR3 coding sequence is TGTGCCAGCAGTTACGGGGGGGGTGGAACTAATGAAAAACTGTTTTTT.

The chain couples TRBV20-1 to TRBJ2-1; D uncertain. Germline V lookup: CDR1 DFQATT, CDR2 SNEGSKA (reference sequence). The V end was cut by 3 bases, the J end by 6 bases, with 9 bases between. This CDR3 has 12 residues. CDR3 amino acids: CSASRVGNEQFF. The CDR3 DNA is TGCAGTGCTAGTCGGGTTGGCAATGAGCAGTTCTTC.

The V call is TRBV4-1, the J call TRBJ2-3, with 8 bases fitting TRBD2. Germline CDR1 is MGHRA and CDR2 is YSYEKL. After removal of 3 bases from V and 4 bases from J, the junction contained 3 bases not matched to a gene. The CDR3 sequence is 14 residues long. The CDR3 DNA follows: TGCGCCAGCAGCCACCCAGCGGGGGCAGATACGCAGTATTTT. Amino acids: CASSHPAGADTQYF.

The chain couples TRBV6-5 to TRBJ2-2; 8 bases fit TRBD1. There are 14 residues in the CDR3. CDR1 is MNHEY and CDR2 is SVGAGI in the germline V gene. Trimming removed 8 bases from V and 0 bases from J; junction bases left unmatched: 2. CDR3 sequence reads: CASRQGPNTGELFF. For the CDR3, the DNA is TGTGCCAGCCGACAGGGGCCGAACACCGGGGAGCTGTTTTTT.

The V gene is TRBV7-2, the J gene TRBJ2-4; a weak D match, TRBD2 (5 bases). The CDR3 is 15 amino acids. Germline V gene data show CDR1 as SGHTA and CDR2 as FQGNSA. Trimming removed 2 bases at V and 1 base at J, with 9 bases between. CDR3 DNA: TGTGCCAGCAGCTTAAACGGGGTGGCCAAAAACATTCAGTACTTC. Residues: CASSLNGVAKNIQYF.

The J gene is TRBJ2-3, the V gene TRBV27; TRBD2 matches at 9 bases. The CDR3 is 15 residues long. The germline V gene encodes CDR1 MNHEY and CDR2 SMNVEV (reference sequence). Trimming took 2 bases from V and 1 from J; bases not matched to a gene: 1. CDR3 DNA: TGTGCCAGCAGTTTAGAGCGGGGGGGCACAGATACGCAGTATTTT. This encodes CASSLERGGTDTQYF.

This clone appeared once. The chain combines TRBV9 with TRBJ1-6; D is unresolved. The germline V gene encodes CDR1 SGDLS and CDR2 YYNGEE. Trimming removed 4 bases from V and 8 bases from J, with 13 bases in between. This CDR3 region has 14 residues. CDR3 DNA sequence: TGTGCCAGCAGCCAAGGACTGCAGCATTCACCCCTCCACTTT. This sequence encodes CASSQGLQHSPLHF.

The rearrangement uses TRBV10-3 and TRBJ2-1; D perhaps matches TRBD2 (7 bases). Per the germline V gene, CDR1 is ENHRY and CDR2 is SYGVKD. The germline V and J ends were trimmed by 6 bases and 8 bases, with 17 bases remaining between them. The CDR3 length is 14 residues. The CDR3 region is CAIRRSGTLDEQFF. Here the CDR3 DNA reads TGTGCCATCAGAAGAAGCGGGACATTGGATGAGCAGTTCTTC.

The rearrangement links TRBV7-6 to TRBJ2-1; D is perhaps TRBD2 (6 bases). The CDR3 consists of 14 residues. Germline V CDR1 and CDR2: SGHVS, FNYEAQ. Trimming left V 2 bases short and J 4 bases short, with 9 bases between. As DNA, the CDR3 is TGTGCCAGCAGCTTAAGTGGAGGGTACAATGAGCAGTTCTTC. Its translation: CASSLSGGYNEQFF. Together with reference TRBV7-6 and TRBJ2-1, the CDR3 gives the full variable domain: GAGVSQSPRYKVTKRGQDVALRCDPISGHVSLYWYRQALGQGPEFLTYFNYEAQQDKSGLPNDRFSAERPEGSISTLTIQRTEQRDSAMYRCASSLSGGYNEQFFGPGTRLTVL.

This chain uses TRBV11-3 with TRBJ2-5; D unresolved. Germline lookup yields CDR1 SGHNT and CDR2 YENEEA. V was cut by 6 bases and J by 5 bases, with 16 bases left in between. There are 14 residues in the CDR3. The CDR3 loop reads CASSPGPGGETQYF. For the CDR3, the DNA is TGTGCCAGCAGTCCCGGTCCGGGTGGGGAGACCCAGTACTTC.

V gene TRBV4-1 combines with J gene TRBJ2-1; 10 bases agree with TRBD2. The ends lost 0 bases at V and 3 bases at J; junction bases unmatched: 5. Germline values: CDR1 MGHRA, CDR2 YSYEKL. This CDR3 comprises 17 residues. CDR3 region: CASSQDEGTSDYNEQFF. DNA for the CDR3: TGCGCCAGCAGCCAAGATGAAGGGACTAGCGACTACAATGAGCAGTTCTTC.

V is TRBV5-1 and J is TRBJ2-1, with 9 bases that match TRBD1. After removal of 3 bases from V and 9 bases from J, the junction contained 7 bases not matched to a gene. There are 14 residues in the CDR3. Germline CDR1 reads SGHRS; CDR2 reads YFSETQ. The CDR3 spells CASSWGTGSPEQFF. The CDR3 DNA is TGCGCCAGCAGCTGGGGGACAGGGAGCCCTGAGCAGTTCTTC.

This clone was recorded only once. V gene TRBV29-1 combines with J gene TRBJ2-1, with TRBD1 matching 9 bases. Germline CDR1 SQVTM, CDR2 ANQGSEA. The CDR3 loop spans 14 amino acids. V lost 7 bases to trimming and J lost 3 bases; unmatched junction nucleotides: 7. CDR3 nucleotides: TGCAGCGGATCGACAGGGGGGCTCTACAATGAGCAGTTCTTC. It translates to CSGSTGGLYNEQFF.

This chain links TRBV18 with TRBJ1-2; D uncertain. Looked up from germline, CDR1 is KGHSH and CDR2 is LQKENI. This CDR3 contains 13 residues. Trimming cost V 6 bases and J 8 bases, with 16 bases left between them. In DNA, the CDR3 is TGTGCCAGCTCGCTCGACACCCGCGACGGCTACACCTTC. Residues: CASSLDTRDGYTF.

The CDR3 sequence is CASSLQGTSGTGELFF. DNA of the CDR3: TGTGCCAGCAGCCTCCAAGGAACTAGCGGCACCGGGGAGCTGTTTTTT. The rearrangement joins TRBV9 to TRBJ2-2; TRBD2 agrees at 8 bases. Trimming at V came to 4 bases and at J to 4 bases, leaving 9 bases not matched to a gene. The germline V gene encodes CDR1 SGDLS and CDR2 YYNGEE. This CDR3 region has 16 residues.